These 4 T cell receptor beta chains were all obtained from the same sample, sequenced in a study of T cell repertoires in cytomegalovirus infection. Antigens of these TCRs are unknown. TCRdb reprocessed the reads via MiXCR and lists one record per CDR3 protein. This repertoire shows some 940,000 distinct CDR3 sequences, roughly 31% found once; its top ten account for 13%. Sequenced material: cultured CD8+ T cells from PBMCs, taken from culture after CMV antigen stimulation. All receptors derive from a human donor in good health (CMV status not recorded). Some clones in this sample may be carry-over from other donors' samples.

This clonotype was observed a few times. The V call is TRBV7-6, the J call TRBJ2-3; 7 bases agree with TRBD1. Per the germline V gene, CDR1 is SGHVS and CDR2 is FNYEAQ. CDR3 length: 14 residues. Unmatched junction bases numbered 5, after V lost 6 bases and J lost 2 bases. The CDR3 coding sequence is TGTGCCAGCAGGCCCGGGACAGCCACAGATACGCAGTATTTT. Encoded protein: CASRPGTATDTQYF.

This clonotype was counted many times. The CDR3, as DNA: TGTGCCAGCAGCTATTTAGCGGGGGGGCCCTACAATGAGCAGTTCTTC. Translated: CASSYLAGGPYNEQFF. The J gene is TRBJ2-1, the V gene TRBV7-8; 11 positions match TRBD2. Germline loops: CDR1 SGHVS, CDR2 FQNEAQ. The CDR3 length is 16 residues. V was clipped by 4 bases and J by 2 bases; unmatched bases: 4.

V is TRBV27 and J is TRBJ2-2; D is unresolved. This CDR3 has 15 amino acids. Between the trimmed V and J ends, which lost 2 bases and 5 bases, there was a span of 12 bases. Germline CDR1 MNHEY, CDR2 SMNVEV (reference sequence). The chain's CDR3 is CASSLKRGTTGELFF. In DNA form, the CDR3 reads TGTGCCAGCAGTTTAAAGCGAGGAACGACCGGGGAGCTGTTTTTT.

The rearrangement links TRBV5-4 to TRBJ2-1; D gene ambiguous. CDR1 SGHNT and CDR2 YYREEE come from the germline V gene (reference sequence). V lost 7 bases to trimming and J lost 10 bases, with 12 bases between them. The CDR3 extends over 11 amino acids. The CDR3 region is CASYQGEEQFF. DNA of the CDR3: TGTGCCAGCTACCAAGGCGAAGAGCAGTTCTTC.